The next 9 T cell receptor beta chains were all read from a single sample in a study of CD8+ T cells in alopecia areata. Extracted RNA was reverse transcribed, and the resulting cDNA served as sequencing template. This table comes from immunoSEQ multiplex PCR, and its TCRdb copy is limited to in-frame clones, with some not included. Of about 150,000 clones in the sample, around half were seen once. Specified treatment: oral pan-JAK inhibitor, 5-10 mg twice daily. Sequences were derived from CD8+ T cells sorted from blood, sampled at week 4, from a patient treated with tofacitinib. The origin of the receptors is a human donor with alopecia areata.

The chain recombines TRBV29-1 with TRBJ1-1; perhaps TRBD1 as D (5 bases). The length of the CDR3 is 11 residues. Germline values: CDR1 SQVTM, CDR2 ANQGSEA. V gave up 4 bases and J gave up 3 bases, with 6 bases separating them. CDR3 DNA sequence: TGCAGCGTTGGGGGGGACACTGAAGCTTTCTTT. As protein: CSVGGDTEAFF.

This clone was detected only a few times. The chain recombines TRBV13 with TRBJ2-7; either TRBD1 or TRBD2 may supply D (5 bases each). CDR3 size: 15 residues. Germline V gives CDR1 PRHDT, CDR2 FYEKMQ (reference sequence). V was shortened by 5 bases and J by 3 bases, with 17 bases between the two germline ends. The CDR3 DNA reads as TGTGCCAGCAGCCCGGACGGTGGGGGATTCTACGAGCAGTACTTC. This gives the protein CASSPDGGGFYEQYF.

This clone has a handful of counts. The CDR3 loop reads CASSLSPHSGNTIYF. Written as DNA, the CDR3 is TGTGCCAGCAGTTTATCGCCACACTCTGGAAACACCATATATTTT. The V gene is TRBV27, the J gene TRBJ1-3; no reliable D call. The germline gives CDR1 MNHEY, CDR2 SMNVEV (reference sequence). The CDR3 totals 15 residues. Trimming pared 0 bases from V and 0 bases from J, leaving 6 bases between.

The chain is built from TRBV18 and TRBJ1-2; D ambiguous. The V gene lost 3 bases and the J gene lost 1 base, with 24 bases spanning the gap. Germline V gene sequence: CDR1 KGHSH, CDR2 LQKENI. The CDR3 has 19 residues. In nucleotides, the CDR3 is TGTGCCAGCTCACCCGATCCCACCTTGAGTGCGGGATTTAACTATGGCTACACCTTC. This encodes CASSPDPTLSAGFNYGYTF.

This clone has only a few counts. This chain joins TRBV6-5 and TRBJ1-2; tentative D call: TRBD1 (5 bases). The CDR3 has 15 amino acids. Looked up from germline, CDR1 is MNHEY and CDR2 is SVGAGI. Trimming stripped 5 bases from V and 4 bases from J, with 17 bases between. The CDR3 nucleotides are TGTGCCAGCAGTCCAGCTTCACAGGTGATCTATGGCTACACCTTC. As protein: CASSPASQVIYGYTF.

In its sample, this clone was seen a few times. J is TRBJ1-1 and V is TRBV5-1; D is undetermined. There are 14 residues in the CDR3. With 2 bases removed from V and 5 bases from J, the gap between germline ends came to 13 bases. CDR1 and CDR2 from the germline V gene are SGHRS and YFSETQ. Written as DNA, the CDR3 is TGCGCCAGCAGCTTAACGCCGGAGAGGACTGAAGCTTTCTTT. Protein: CASSLTPERTEAFF. The full variable domain, with the rest looked up from reference TRBV5-1 and TRBJ1-1, is KAGVTQTPRYLIKTRGQQVTLSCSPISGHRSVSWYQQTPGQGLQFLFEYFSETQRNKGNFPGRFSGRQFSNSRSEMNVSTLELGDSALYLCASSLTPERTEAFFGQGTRLTVV.

The chain employs TRBV9 and TRBJ2-7; TRBD1 matches 7 bases. V shed 4 bases and J 6 bases; nucleotides not matched to a gene: 10. CDR3 size: 14 residues. Germline-derived CDR1 and CDR2 are SGDLS and YYNGEE. The CDR3 is CASSPRTGRSEQYF. DNA of the CDR3: TGTGCCAGCAGCCCCCGGACAGGTCGCAGCGAGCAGTACTTC.

The chain employs TRBV11-2 and TRBJ2-3; 9 bases fit TRBD1. V gave up 7 bases and J gave up 6 bases; unmatched junction bases: 11. Germline V gene data show CDR1 as SGHAT and CDR2 as FQNNGV. The CDR3 runs to 15 residues. CDR3 sequence reads: CASTRRGTGIDTQYF. The CDR3 DNA reads TGTGCCAGCACCCGAAGGGGGACAGGGATCGATACGCAGTATTTT.

There are a few counts of this clone. V gene TRBV5-6 combines with J gene TRBJ2-2; D uncertain. Trimming stripped 3 bases from V and 2 bases from J, with 11 bases between. The CDR3 loop spans 15 amino acids. The germline gives CDR1 SGHDT, CDR2 YYEEEE. The DNA of the CDR3 is TGTGCCAGCAGCTCTGTCGCTCTTAACACCGGGGAGCTGTTTTTT. It yields the protein CASSSVALNTGELFF. Complete variable domain (other parts from reference TRBV5-6 and TRBJ2-2): DAGVTQSPTHLIKTRGQQVTLRCSPKSGHDTVSWYQQALGQGPQFIFQYYEEEERQRGNFPDRFSGHQFPNYSSELNVNALLLGDSALYLCASSSVALNTGELFFGEGSRLTVL.